These 7 T cell receptor beta chains originate from one sample sequenced in a study of blood T cell repertoires in COVID-19. Sequencing was performed with immunoSEQ multiplex PCR; in TCRdb, only in-frame clones are kept and a portion is missing. The repertoire holds approximately 240,000 clones, with 80% to 95% as singletons. The sequenced material came from peripheral blood. All receptors come from a man between 25 and 39 years old with COVID-19, enrolled during active disease.

This CDR3 is CASSLEVGLAAVEQYF. In DNA form, the CDR3 reads TGTGCCAGCAGCTTGGAGGTGGGACTAGCGGCGGTCGAGCAGTACTTC. V gene TRBV5-4 combines with J gene TRBJ2-7; 11 nucleotides match TRBD2. Germline V CDR1 and CDR2: SGHNT, YYREEE (reference sequence). The CDR3 is made up of 16 amino acids. With 0 bases clipped from V and 6 bases from J, the junction kept 8 bases outside the gene matches.

This clone came up once. The rearrangement links TRBV14 to TRBJ1-2; D may be TRBD1 (6 bases). This CDR3 region has 15 residues. From germline, CDR1 is SGHDN and CDR2 FVKESK. The V gene lost 0 bases and the J gene lost 4 bases, with 12 bases spanning the gap. The CDR3 DNA follows: TGTGCCAGCAGCCAAGATGGACAGCCGTTCTATGGCTACACCTTC. Encoded protein: CASSQDGQPFYGYTF. The full variable domain, rest sourced from reference TRBV14 and TRBJ1-2, is EAGVTQFPSHSVIEKGQTVTLRCDPISGHDNLYWYRRVMGKEIKFLLHFVKESKQDESGMPNNRFLAERTGGTYSTLKVQPAELEDSGVYFCASSQDGQPFYGYTFGSGTRLTVV.

The J gene is TRBJ2-7, the V gene TRBV7-9, with D possibly matching TRBD2 (5 bases). V was cut by 6 bases and J by 3 bases, with 15 bases left in between. Per germline, CDR1 SEHNR and CDR2 FQNEAQ (reference sequence). The CDR3 is made up of 14 amino acids. The CDR3 sequence is CASSPPSGVYEQYF. The CDR3 nucleotides read TGTGCCAGCAGTCCACCCTCCGGGGTCTACGAGCAGTACTTC.

The chain joins TRBV3-1 (or the pseudogene TRBV3-2) to TRBJ2-6; D unresolved. The ends were cut back, 8 bases at V and 0 bases at J, with 2 bases in the middle. The germline CDR1 and CDR2 sequences are LGHDT and YNNKEL (reference sequence). This CDR3 comprises 12 residues. The CDR3 region is CASRSGANVLTF. The CDR3 DNA follows: TGTGCCAGCCGCTCTGGGGCCAACGTCCTGACTTTC.

This clone came up once. The chain uses TRBV7-6 and TRBJ1-2; possibly TRBD1 for D (6 bases). V lost 3 bases to trimming and J lost 6 bases, with 14 bases between them. CDR3 length: 14 residues. In germline, CDR1 is SGHVS, CDR2 FNYEAQ. The chain's CDR3 is CASSFRDNGHGYTF. The CDR3 DNA reads as TGTGCCAGCAGCTTCCGGGACAATGGCCATGGCTACACCTTC.

This clone was counted a single time. The chain recombines TRBV30 with TRBJ1-2; the D gene is possibly TRBD1 (5 bases). The CDR3 is 13 amino acids. Trimming cost V 3 bases and J 8 bases, with 16 bases left between them. Germline V gene lookup returns CDR1 GTSNPN and CDR2 SVGIG (reference sequence). CDR3 nucleotide sequence: TGTGCCTGGAGCCCTGGACAATCCCTAGGCTACACCTTC. As protein: CAWSPGQSLGYTF.

In this sample, this clone turned up a few times. This sequence joins TRBV6-1 and TRBJ2-1; D is possibly TRBD1 (5 bases). The CDR3 is 14 amino acids. Germline CDR1 is MNHNS and CDR2 is SASEGT. V was trimmed by 3 bases and J by 4 bases, leaving 10 bases between them. The CDR3 DNA reads as TGTGCCAGCAGTGAGACAGCCCGATACAATGAGCAGTTCTTC. Translation gives CASSETARYNEQFF.